These 22 T cell receptor beta chains were all obtained from the same sample, sequenced in a study of CD8 T cells in ankylosing spondylitis. TCRdb reanalysed the 5' RACE reads using MiXCR and keeps one entry per CDR3 protein. The sample lists 290,000 or so distinct CDR3 sequences; more than 20% were seen once. The sequencing input was blood, either unsorted or a sorted T cell fraction (not recorded which). The origin of the receptors is a female donor with ankylosing spondylitis or in good health (not recorded which).

The chain is built from TRBV5-6 and TRBJ2-7, with D unresolved. There are 12 residues in the CDR3. Trimming cost V 2 bases and J 2 bases, with 5 bases left between them. The germline V gene has CDR1 SGHDT and CDR2 YYEEEE. The CDR3: CASSFSPYEQYF. The CDR3 bases are TGTGCCAGCAGCTTCAGCCCCTACGAGCAGTACTTC.

This chain links TRBV5-1 with TRBJ2-5; TRBD2 might be the D (6 bases). The V end lost 7 bases, the J end lost 5 bases, and 12 bases lay between the germline ends. CDR1 is SGHRS, CDR2 YFSETQ, per germline. CDR3 length: 12 amino acids. The CDR3 DNA reads as TGCGCCAGCGGAGCGGGTTGGGAGACCCAGTACTTC. Translation gives CASGAGWETQYF.

The chain is built from TRBV6-5 and TRBJ2-7, with D tentatively TRBD2 (6 bases). V dropped 2 bases and J dropped 0 bases, with 11 bases sitting between them. CDR1 and CDR2 from the germline V gene are MNHEY and SVGAGI. There are 15 residues in the CDR3. The CDR3 loop is CASSYQDGSSYEQYF. The DNA of the CDR3 is TGTGCCAGCAGTTACCAAGACGGGAGCTCCTACGAGCAGTACTTC.

The gene calls are TRBV6-2 or TRBV6-3 and TRBJ1-2; D call uncertain. The CDR3 is made up of 17 amino acids. CDR1 is MNHEY, CDR2 SVGEGT, per germline. V was clipped by 0 bases and J by 8 bases, with 22 bases between them. CDR3 DNA: TGTGCCAGCAGTTACTCGATCGTGGCGTCGCGCGCAGCCGGCTACACCTTC. Its protein is CASSYSIVASRAAGYTF.

V is TRBV11-2 and J is TRBJ2-1, with TRBD2 as a possible D gene (6 bases). The CDR3 is made up of 17 amino acids. From germline, CDR1 is SGHAT and CDR2 FQNNGV. V shed 0 bases and J shed 6 bases, with 18 bases lying between them. CDR3 sequence: CASSLDWGEGVRNEQFF. For the CDR3, the DNA is TGTGCCAGCAGCTTAGATTGGGGGGAAGGGGTCCGCAATGAGCAGTTCTTC.

The chain recombines TRBV7-9 with TRBJ1-1; D possibly corresponds to TRBD1 (5 bases). Trimming stripped 1 base from V and 13 bases from J, with 19 bases between. The CDR3 runs 14 residues. CDR1 and CDR2 (germline): SEHNR, FQNEAQ (reference sequence). This CDR3 reads CASSLGGKPQGGFF. For the CDR3, the DNA is TGTGCCAGCAGCTTAGGCGGGAAACCCCAGGGAGGTTTCTTT.

This clonotype was seen more than once but under ten times. The rearrangement uses TRBV20-1 and TRBJ2-3; 11 nucleotides match TRBD2. The CDR3 has 16 amino acids. Germline V gene sequence: CDR1 DFQATT, CDR2 SNEGSKA (reference sequence). The V and J ends lost 5 bases and 6 bases, in that order; junction bases with no gene match: 13. Here the CDR3 DNA reads TGCAGTGCTCTCCCTCCTCGACTAGCGGGATGGGATACGCAGTATTTT. This sequence encodes CSALPPRLAGWDTQYF.

This clonotype was detected ten times or more. The J gene is TRBJ2-7, the V gene TRBV20-1, with 10 bases lining up with TRBD2. CDR1 is DFQATT and CDR2 is SNEGSKA in the germline V gene (reference sequence). This CDR3 has 15 residues. V shed 6 bases, J shed 2 bases, and the junction held 10 bases outside the gene matches. The CDR3 DNA is TGCAGTGCCAACCCCGGACTAGCGGCCACCTACGAGCAGTACTTC. Amino acid sequence: CSANPGLAATYEQYF.

At least ten counts were recorded for this clonotype. The chain couples TRBV29-1 to TRBJ2-3; no definite D call. The germline gives CDR1 SQVTM, CDR2 ANQGSEA. CDR3 size: 12 residues. The germline V and J ends were trimmed by 8 bases and 2 bases, with 11 bases remaining between them. The CDR3 sequence is CSHNAPTDTQYF. CDR3 bases: TGCAGCCATAACGCCCCCACAGATACGCAGTATTTT.

The genes are TRBV18 and TRBJ2-3; 10 bases align to TRBD2. CDR1 and CDR2 from the germline V gene are KGHSH and LQKENI. The V segment lost 3 bases and the J segment 5 bases; nucleotides outside the gene matches: 5. The CDR3 runs to 15 residues. In nucleotides, the CDR3 is TGTGCCAGCTCACCTCTAGCGGGAGTGGAAGATACGCAGTATTTT. This codes for CASSPLAGVEDTQYF.

A single count supports this clonotype. V and J are TRBV23-1 and TRBJ2-5; possible D gene TRBD1, 6 bases. TRBV23-1 is an open reading frame whose function is uncertain. The germline V and J ends were trimmed by 7 bases and 5 bases, with 20 bases remaining between them. The CDR3 spans 15 residues. CDR3 sequence (DNA): TGCGCCAGCAAACCCCGACAGGAATGGAGGGAGACCCAGTACTTC. Protein product: CASKPRQEWRETQYF.

This clonotype was observed a few times. This chain links TRBV11-2 with TRBJ2-1, with TRBD2 matching over 9 bases. Germline-derived CDR1 and CDR2 are SGHAT and FQNNGV. The CDR3 totals 16 residues. V lost 2 bases, J lost 6 bases, and 8 bases stayed unmatched. DNA for the CDR3: TGTGCCAGCAGCTTAATCGCGGGAGGGCCCGTCAATGAGCAGTTCTTC. Translation gives CASSLIAGGPVNEQFF.

The chain recombines TRBV7-3 with TRBJ2-1, with TRBD2 matching over 12 bases. The CDR3 consists of 15 residues. The V gene end was trimmed by 5 bases and the J gene end by 8 bases; junction bases not matched to a gene: 7. Germline assignment: CDR1 SGHTA and CDR2 FQGTGA. The CDR3 bases are TGTGCCAGCAGCGCCGGACTAGCGGGAATCGATGAGCAGTTCTTC. It translates to CASSAGLAGIDEQFF.

At least ten counts were recorded for this clonotype. The chain is built from TRBV5-1 and TRBJ2-2; TRBD1 matches 8 bases. This CDR3 has 17 amino acids. The germline V gene has CDR1 SGHRS and CDR2 YFSETQ. J lost 4 bases, V lost 3 bases, and 11 bases had no gene match. The CDR3 loop is CASSSTGQGGSTGELFF. In DNA, the CDR3 is TGCGCCAGCAGCTCCACCGGACAGGGAGGTAGCACCGGGGAGCTGTTTTTT.

A note on this clonotype: Because the CDR3's place on the DNA is in doubt, the DNA is left out and the CDR3 is given as listed by TCRdb. The J gene is TRBJ1-6, the V gene TRBV3-1. Germline-derived CDR1 and CDR2 are LGHDT and YNNKEL (reference sequence). Counting both end residues, the CDR3 totals 16 amino acids. The CDR3 protein is CASSSSGSSYNSPLHF.

This chain joins TRBV18 and TRBJ1-1; D not certain. The CDR3 covers 15 residues. Germline values: CDR1 KGHSH, CDR2 LQKENI. Trimming shortened V by 7 bases and J by 0 bases, and 15 bases separated the two germline ends. In nucleotides, the CDR3 is TGTGCCAGCTTCCACGGACGGCTCATGAACACTGAAGCTTTCTTT. Residues: CASFHGRLMNTEAFF.

The sample holds one count of this clonotype. The rearrangement links TRBV3-1 to TRBJ2-3; the D gene is possibly TRBD2 (5 bases). CDR3 length equals 16 residues. Trimming removed 2 bases at V and 5 bases at J, with 17 bases between. CDR1 LGHDT and CDR2 YNNKEL come from the germline V gene (reference sequence). The DNA for the CDR3 is TGTGCCAGCAGCCAACTAGCTTCCCCTCACGGAGATACGCAGTATTTT. This codes for CASSQLASPHGDTQYF.

This clonotype was counted a few times. The rearrangement uses TRBV7-2 and TRBJ1-5; no clear D gene. The V end lost 1 base, the J end lost 3 bases, and 10 bases lay between the germline ends. The V gene's germline CDR1 is SGHTA and CDR2 FQGNSA. The CDR3 extends over 15 amino acids. CDR3 nucleotide sequence: TGTGCCAGCAGCTTAGGGGCAGCCTTCAATCAGCCCCAGCATTTT. Amino acid sequence: CASSLGAAFNQPQHF.

The rearrangement uses TRBV27 and TRBJ2-3, with D hard to call. Germline CDR1 and CDR2: MNHEY and SMNVEV (reference sequence). Deletions cut 2 bases from V and 0 bases from J, with 9 bases between. This CDR3 is built from 15 residues. Here the CDR3 reads CASSLRQISTDTQYF. The CDR3 nucleotides read TGTGCCAGCAGTTTACGTCAGATTAGCACAGATACGCAGTATTTT.

For this clonotype: The junction does not match germline at one end; this may be a read error. The chain links TRBV4-2 to TRBJ2-3, with D maybe TRBD2 (5 bases). The CDR3 consists of 14 residues. Germline CDR1 and CDR2: LGHNA and YNFKEQ. The CDR3 nucleotides are TGTGCCATCAGCCCCGGGGTCCTTAGCGATACGCAGTATTTT. It translates to CAISPGVLSDTQYF.

The chain carries TRBV9 and TRBJ2-3, with 10 bases lining up with TRBD2. V shed 3 bases, J shed 6 bases, and the junction held 7 bases outside the gene matches. Germline CDR1 is SGDLS and CDR2 is YYNGEE. The CDR3 has 15 amino acids. DNA of the CDR3: TGTGCCAGCAGCGAGGGACTAGCGTACGGGGATACGCAGTATTTT. It codes for CASSEGLAYGDTQYF.

This clonotype has only a few counts. This chain connects TRBV10-3 to TRBJ2-3; the D gene is possibly TRBD1 (6 bases). The CDR3 consists of 13 residues. The germline V and J ends were trimmed by 10 bases and 0 bases, with 11 bases remaining between them. Germline V gene sequence: CDR1 ENHRY, CDR2 SYGVKD. CDR3 sequence reads: CATKGDSTDTQYF. The CDR3 DNA is TGTGCCACTAAGGGGGACAGCACAGATACGCAGTATTTT.